The 13 T cell receptor beta chains given below trace back to one sample, sequenced in a study of shared clonotypes between healthy human individuals. Clones were read by immunoSEQ multiplex PCR, and TCRdb kept only the in-frame ones, dropping some. The repertoire holds 2 million to 2.5 million clones, with 80% to 95% as singletons. Sequenced sample: naive CD4+ T cells from PBMCs. Subset noted: CD45RA+ positively selected. Every receptor here comes from a young man in good health. Some clones in this sample may be carry-over from other donors' samples.

The rearrangement links TRBV5-4 to TRBJ2-2; D possibly corresponds to TRBD2 (5 bases). Trimming shortened V by 3 bases and J by 0 bases, and 12 bases separated the two germline ends. In germline, CDR1 is SGHNT, CDR2 YYREEE (reference sequence). This CDR3 has 16 residues. The CDR3 nucleotides read TGTGCCAGCAGCTCCCCCAAGGGAGCGAACACCGGGGAGCTGTTTTTT. Translation gives CASSSPKGANTGELFF.

The rearrangement links TRBV5-1 to TRBJ2-5; 8 bases agree with TRBD2. The CDR3 contains 18 residues. Per the germline V gene, CDR1 is SGHRS and CDR2 is YFSETQ. The junction had 20 bases not matched to a gene; V was cut back by 8 bases and J by 2 bases. CDR3 amino acids: CASTFGGLAGVLQETQYF. CDR3 coding DNA: TGCGCCAGTACTTTTGGAGGCCTAGCGGGCGTCCTTCAAGAGACCCAGTACTTC.

The chain links TRBV6-5 to TRBJ1-1; no firm D call. This CDR3 contains 15 residues. CDR1 and CDR2 (germline): MNHEY, SVGAGI. V was cut by 6 bases and J by 2 bases, with 16 bases left in between. The CDR3 coding sequence is TGTGCCAGCAGCCTCCTCATTACGCGCAACACTGAAGCTTTCTTT. Protein product: CASSLLITRNTEAFF.

The chain combines TRBV7-2 with TRBJ2-3; a possible D gene is TRBD2 (5 bases). Germline V CDR1 and CDR2: SGHTA, FQGNSA. V was shortened by 7 bases and J by 2 bases, with 13 bases between the two germline ends. There are 14 residues in the CDR3. CDR3 DNA sequence: TGTGCCAGCAAGCGAGCGGTATCCACAGATACGCAGTATTTT. Translation: CASKRAVSTDTQYF. The full variable domain, completed using reference TRBV7-2 and TRBJ2-3, is GAGVSQSPSNKVTEKGKDVELRCDPISGHTALYWYRQSLGQGLEFLIYFQGNSAPDKSGLPSDRFSAERTGGSVSTLTIQRTQQEDSAVYLCASKRAVSTDTQYFGPGTRLTVL.

V gene TRBV5-1 combines with J gene TRBJ2-6; D uncertain. The germline V gene has CDR1 SGHRS and CDR2 YFSETQ. This CDR3 has 13 residues. Trimming took off 3 bases at V and 7 bases at J, with 8 bases between the two ends. The CDR3 region has the DNA TGCGCCAGCAGCTCGGGCCGAGCCAACGTCCTGACTTTC. Protein sequence: CASSSGRANVLTF.

In its sample, this clone was seen once. Here the CDR3 reads CASSHSTGTGGQPQHF. The CDR3 DNA follows: TGTGCCAGCAGCCACTCGACAGGGACTGGAGGCCAGCCCCAGCATTTT. The V gene is TRBV7-9, the J gene TRBJ1-5, with 7 bases fitting TRBD1. Trimming removed 5 bases from V and 7 bases from J; junction bases left unmatched: 14. The germline V gene encodes CDR1 SEHNR and CDR2 FQNEAQ (reference sequence). The CDR3 has 16 residues. The full variable domain, in which reference TRBV7-9 and TRBJ1-5 provide the parts outside the CDR3, is DTGVSQNPRHKITKRGQNVTFRCDPISEHNRLYWYRQTLGQGPEFLTYFQNEAQLEKSRLLSDRFSAERPKGSFSTLEIQRTEQGDSAMYLCASSHSTGTGGQPQHFGDGTRLSIL.

The V gene is TRBV30, the J gene TRBJ1-3, with unresolved D. Germline CDR1 reads GTSNPN; CDR2 reads SVGIG (reference sequence). V gave up 5 bases and J gave up 2 bases, with 7 bases separating them. The length of the CDR3 is 12 residues. CDR3 in amino acids: CAWCVTGNTIYF. CDR3 in DNA: TGTGCCTGGTGCGTAACTGGAAACACCATATATTTT.

This chain links TRBV27 with TRBJ1-5; no reliable D call. Germline loops: CDR1 MNHEY, CDR2 SMNVEV (reference sequence). V was pared by 2 bases and J by 7 bases, with 12 bases between. CDR3 length: 14 amino acids. CDR3 coding DNA: TGTGCCAGCAGTTTAAGGTGGGGAACCCAGCCCCAGCATTTT. The encoded protein is CASSLRWGTQPQHF.

V and J are TRBV4-3 and TRBJ2-7; either TRBD1 or TRBD2 may supply D (6 bases each). The V and J ends lost 4 bases and 3 bases respectively, with 16 bases between them. The CDR3 loop spans 15 amino acids. Looked up from germline, CDR1 is LGHNA and CDR2 is YSLEER. CDR3 in amino acids: CASSPGPGGGYEQYF. CDR3 coding DNA: TGCGCCAGCAGCCCCGGGCCAGGAGGGGGCTACGAGCAGTACTTC.

The chain is built from TRBV6-1 and TRBJ2-7; D is possibly TRBD1 or TRBD2 (5 bases each). The CDR3 contains 14 residues. CDR1 and CDR2 from the germline V gene are MNHNS and SASEGT. The germline V and J ends were trimmed by 2 bases and 7 bases, with 15 bases remaining between them. Written as DNA, the CDR3 is TGTGCCAGCAGTGAATTGGGGGTCGGTGGGGAGCAGTACTTC. It translates to CASSELGVGGEQYF.

This clone has more than one count but fewer than ten. The chain uses TRBV4-2 and TRBJ1-5; D might be TRBD1 (5 bases). Between the trimmed V and J ends, which lost 4 bases and 5 bases, there was a span of 15 bases. Germline V gene data show CDR1 as LGHNA and CDR2 as YNFKEQ. CDR3 length: 15 residues. The CDR3 DNA follows: TGTGCCAGCAGCCGGGAGGAGGGGATGGATCAGCCCCAGCATTTT. Translating gives CASSREEGMDQPQHF.

J is TRBJ2-7 and V is TRBV28, with D perhaps TRBD2 (6 bases). Trimming removed 1 base from V and 2 bases from J, with 24 bases in between. The CDR3 consists of 19 residues. Germline CDR1 MDHEN, CDR2 SYDVKM. The DNA for the CDR3 is TGTGCCAGCAGTTTATTCGGGCAGGGCCTTAGCGGACGCACCTACGAGCAGTACTTC. It encodes CASSLFGQGLSGRTYEQYF.

This clone was seen once. DNA for the CDR3: TGTGCCAGCAGCTTGGAGACGGTTTACAATGAGCAGTTCTTC. Amino acid sequence: CASSLETVYNEQFF. The chain recombines TRBV5-6 with TRBJ2-1; D unclear. Germline lookup yields CDR1 SGHDT and CDR2 YYEEEE. The CDR3 loop spans 14 amino acids. Trimming stripped 0 bases from V and 4 bases from J, with 8 bases between.